These T cell receptor beta chains were read from a single sample in a study of T cells in Graves' hyperthyroidism and ophthalmopathy. One entry per CDR3 protein, called by TCRdb with MiXCR from the multiplex PCR reads. The data hold under 700,000 distinct CDR3 sequences, with over 15% observed a single time. The sequenced sample was blood. These TCRs come from a woman between 18 and 30 years old with Graves' hyperthyroidism. Both conserved end residues are part of each CDR3. Each record gives: CDR3 DNA, CDR3 protein, V gene, D gene, J gene, clone size. The D gene is left open where the match is weak. Only some rows state a clone size, as once, few, many or a class for expanded clones.

TGTGCCAGCAGTTTCGGGGGCCCTAATGAAAAACTGTTTTTT,CASSFGGPNEKLFF,TRBV28,-,TRBJ1-4,many
TGCAGTGCTTTCAGCGGGGGGATGAGGACAGATACGCAGTATTTT,CSAFSGGMRTDTQYF,TRBV20-1,TRBD2,TRBJ2-3,many
TGCAGCGCATCCGACAGGGTGGCCAAAAACATTCAGTACTTC,CSASDRVAKNIQYF,TRBV29-1,TRBD1,TRBJ2-4,few
TGCAGTGCTAGAGATCTTGGCGGACGACTTTATGGCTACACCTTC,CSARDLGGRLYGYTF,TRBV20-1,-,TRBJ1-2,few
TGCAGTGCTAGAGAAGATACAGGGACAGATACGCAGTATTTT,CSAREDTGTDTQYF,TRBV20-1,-,TRBJ2-3,many
TGTGCCAGCAGTGCCGGGACAGGGGAGGTAAATGAGCAGTTCTTC,CASSAGTGEVNEQFF,TRBV6-2/TRBV6-3,TRBD1,TRBJ2-1,many
TGTGCCAGCAGCTTAGCAGATAGTACGCAGTATTTT,CASSLADSTQYF,TRBV7-2,-,TRBJ2-3,-
TGCGCCAGCAGCTTGTATGGGAGGGACACTGAAGCTTTCTTT,CASSLYGRDTEAFF,TRBV5-1,-,TRBJ1-1,many
TGTGCCAGCAGCGTAGGGGGGACGGCGAACACTGAAGCTTTCTTT,CASSVGGTANTEAFF,TRBV9,-,TRBJ1-1,many
TGTGCCAGCAGCGTAGGGACAGGCGCCGACGAGCAGTACTTC,CASSVGTGADEQYF,TRBV9,TRBD1,TRBJ2-7,many
TGCAGTGCTAGCTCTCAGGGCCCATCCCCAGTGCAGTACTTC,CSASSQGPSPVQYF,TRBV20-1,-,TRBJ2-7,-
TGTGCCAGCAGCCCCGGGAGGGGTGGCACTGAAGCTTTCTTT,CASSPGRGGTEAFF,TRBV7-3,-,TRBJ1-1,many
TGTGCCAGCAGCTCTCTGCGGGAGGGCCTCTACGAGCAGTACTTC,CASSSLREGLYEQYF,TRBV7-2,TRBD2,TRBJ2-7,many
TGTGCCAGCAGCTTCGGCAGTCAAGAGACCCAGTACTTC,CASSFGSQETQYF,TRBV11-2,-,TRBJ2-5,many
TGTGCCAGCAGCTTAGAGTCTACCTATTCATACTTC,CASSLESTYSYF,TRBV7-9,-,TRBJ2-5,-
TGTGCCAGCAGACCGTTCGACAGGGGGGCTTTCTTT,CASRPFDRGAFF,TRBV28,TRBD1,TRBJ1-1,-
TGTGCCTGGAGTGCAATACCCCACAGGGCACGGTACCCCTACGAGCAGTACTTC,CAWSAIPHRARYPYEQYF,TRBV30,-,TRBJ2-7,-